This T cell receptor (beta chain) was recorded in a study of spatial heterogeneity in lung cancer. The overall study: Detection consistently captured more beta-chain sequences than alpha-chain sequences. A unique TCR and UMI combination showed up more than ten times in raw reads, on average. Whole-study results and caveats: There were more appearances of ubiquitous expanded tumor TCRs in blood at resection than at follow-up.

Notes on this clonotype: Its antigen remains unidentified.

A distinct unique molecular identifier was carried by each TCR cDNA molecule. TCRdb independently ran MiXCR on the 5' RACE reads; one entry per CDR3 protein. The data hold about 85,000 distinct CDR3 sequences, with approximately 21% observed a single time. Documented time point: sample taken at primary tumor resection. The sequenced material consisted of unsorted whole RNA from tumor, nontumor lung or frozen PBMC. The specimen was PBMCs, collected at surgery. The origin of this receptor is a male donor with early-stage non-small cell lung cancer.

CDR3 bases: TGTGCCAGCAGTTTGGGGGGCCTGGCCGATGAGCAGTTCTTC. It codes for CASSLGGLADEQFF. The rearrangement links TRBV6-2 or TRBV6-3 to TRBJ2-1; the D gene could be TRBD1 or TRBD2 (6 bases each). This CDR3 is built from 14 residues. Trimming took off 4 bases at V and 8 bases at J, with 15 bases between the two ends. The V gene's germline CDR1 is MNHEY and CDR2 SVGEGT.